Below, 17 T cell receptor beta chains from the same sample are listed, as sequenced in a study of CD8+CD57+ T cells in acquired aplastic anemia (dated by TCRdb to between 2017 and 2018). Flow cytometry had shown CD8+CD57+ cell expansion in the patients selected for sequencing. This sample was sequenced with an Illumina HiSeq 2000. Profiling of TCR beta VDJ combinations and CDR3 sequences used genomic DNA as the template. The raw public reads went through TCRdb reprocessing: fastp at Q25, MiXCR clone calling, in-frame beta chains kept. Entries that share a CDR3 protein sequence are merged under the most common genes and DNA. The sample data list 260,000 or so distinct CDR3 sequences, and about 44% of these were observed just once. The ten largest make up approximately 7.8% of the sample. Sequencing was performed on sorted CD4+, CD8+, or CD8+CD57+ T cells (not recorded which) from PBMCs. These receptors all stem from a human donor with aplastic anemia.

This clonotype was seen once. No conserved phenylalanine or tryptophan ends this CDR3, so it is likely a read error. The chain links TRBV7-9 to TRBJ1-1; weak D call: TRBD1 (5 bases). The V gene lost 2 bases and the J gene lost 1 base, with 8 bases spanning the gap. Germline V gives CDR1 SEHNR, CDR2 FQNEAQ (reference sequence). CDR3 length: 14 residues. The CDR3 sequence is CASSLQGENTEAFS. The CDR3 DNA sequence: TGTGCCAGCAGCTTACAAGGGGAGAACACTGAAGCTTTCTCT.

The chain combines TRBV6-2 or TRBV6-3 with TRBJ1-3; tentative D call: TRBD1 (5 bases). The germline CDR1 and CDR2 sequences are MNHEY and SVGEGT. The germline V and J ends were trimmed by 0 bases and 4 bases, with 10 bases remaining between them. This CDR3 is 15 amino acids long. CDR3 in amino acids: CASSYSGGGGNTIYF. In DNA, the CDR3 is TGTGCCAGCAGTTACTCGGGGGGAGGAGGAAACACCATATATTTT.

J is TRBJ1-1 and V is TRBV7-2; D is undetermined. CDR3 length: 12 residues. CDR1 and CDR2 from the germline V gene are SGHTA and FQGNSA. V lost 8 bases to trimming and J lost 1 base, with 8 bases between them. CDR3 coding DNA: TGTGCCAGCGGGTGGGGGAACACTGAAGCTTTCTTT. The encoded protein is CASGWGNTEAFF.

This clonotype was detected only once. A much more abundant neighbour one base away suggests this may be a read error. The final CDR3 position lacks the conserved phenylalanine or tryptophan, pointing to a likely read error. The CDR3 is CASSQDGSSYNSPLHS. In DNA form, the CDR3 reads TGTGCCAGCAGCCAAGACGGCAGTTCCTATAATTCACCCCTCCACTCT. The chain employs TRBV3-1 and TRBJ1-6; D gene unclear. Per germline, CDR1 LGHDT and CDR2 YNNKEL (reference sequence). This CDR3 is built from 16 residues. The V end lost 0 bases, the J end lost 1 base, and 7 bases lay between the germline ends.

There are many counts of this clonotype. This chain connects TRBV24-1 to TRBJ2-3; D is ambiguous. This CDR3 is 13 amino acids long. Deletions cut 3 bases from V and 5 bases from J, with 8 bases between. Germline CDR1 reads KGHDR; CDR2 reads SFDVKD. The CDR3 sequence: CATSDPHRDTQYF. The CDR3 DNA reads TGTGCCACCAGTGATCCGCACAGAGATACGCAGTATTTT.

This clonotype appeared many times. This sequence joins TRBV6-2 or TRBV6-3 and TRBJ1-6, with no clear D. Between the trimmed V and J ends, which lost 6 bases and 7 bases, there was a span of 10 bases. Germline-derived CDR1 and CDR2 are MNHEY and SVGEGT. The CDR3 loop spans 13 amino acids. This CDR3 reads CASSQVGNSPLHF. The CDR3 nucleotides are TGTGCCAGCAGCCAGGTTGGAAATTCACCCCTCCACTTT.

At least ten counts were recorded for this clonotype. The rearrangement uses TRBV15 and TRBJ2-7; D call uncertain. The CDR3 length is 13 residues. The germline V and J ends were trimmed by 1 base and 3 bases, with 7 bases remaining between them. The germline V gene has CDR1 LNHNV and CDR2 YYDKDF (reference sequence). The CDR3 region has the DNA TGTGCCACCAGCAGAGGGACGTTCTACGAGCAGTACTTC. Translated, it gives CATSRGTFYEQYF. The full variable domain, with the rest looked up from reference TRBV15 and TRBJ2-7, is DAMVIQNPRYQVTQFGKPVTLSCSQTLNHNVMYWYQQKSSQAPKLLFHYYDKDFNNEADTPDNFQSRRPNTSFCFLDIRSPGLGDTAMYLCATSRGTFYEQYFGPGTRLTVT.

V and J are TRBV7-9 and TRBJ2-3; 7 nucleotides line up with TRBD2. The CDR3 consists of 16 residues. The junction had 7 bases not matched to a gene; V was cut back by 3 bases and J by 1 base. Germline values: CDR1 SEHNR, CDR2 FQNEAQ (reference sequence). The CDR3 DNA follows: TGTGCCAGCAGCTTCTCGGTCCGGGAGGGCACAGATACGCAGTATTTT. Residues: CASSFSVREGTDTQYF.

At least ten counts were recorded for this clonotype. This chain uses TRBV10-3 with TRBJ1-2, with 10 bases fitting TRBD1. This CDR3 region has 16 residues. Germline-derived CDR1 and CDR2 are ENHRY and SYGVKD. Germline trimming cut 2 bases from V and 3 bases from J; bases unmatched to any gene: 6. CDR3 region: CAISERGGQGHYGYTF. Written as DNA, the CDR3 is TGTGCCATCAGTGAGCGAGGGGGACAGGGGCACTATGGCTACACCTTC.

As concerns this clonotype: The final CDR3 position lacks the conserved phenylalanine or tryptophan, pointing to a likely read error. It is unclear where the CDR3 begins or ends on the DNA, so no DNA is shown, and the CDR3 is as TCRdb lists it. The genes are TRBV11-2 and TRBJ1-2. CDR1 and CDR2 (germline): SGHAT, FQNNGV. The CDR3 contains 8 residues when both ends are counted. CDR3 sequence: CASSTHFG.

The chain couples TRBV12-3 or TRBV12-4 to TRBJ2-1, with no clear D. The CDR3 is 14 residues long. V lost 8 bases and J lost 3, with 14 bases in between. CDR3 nucleotides: TGTGCCAGCGTGGCAGATGAAAACTACAATGAGCAGTTCTTC. Its translation is CASVADENYNEQFF.

The CDR3 DNA reads TGTGCCACCAGCGGTGGACGTCGTGCATCCGATACGCAGTATTTT. It is translated as CATSGGRRASDTQYF. The V call is TRBV15, the J call TRBJ2-3; D is unresolved. The germline CDR1 and CDR2 sequences are LNHNV and YYDKDF (reference sequence). Trimming left V 5 bases short and J 6 bases short, with 18 bases between. This CDR3 has 15 residues. The whole variable domain, remainder taken from reference TRBV15 and TRBJ2-3, is DAMVIQNPRYQVTQFGKPVTLSCSQTLNHNVMYWYQQKSSQAPKLLFHYYDKDFNNEADTPDNFQSRRPNTSFCFLDIRSPGLGDTAMYLCATSGGRRASDTQYFGPGTRLTVL.

The chain has TRBV24-1 and TRBJ1-5, with D possibly being TRBD1 (5 bases). In germline, CDR1 is KGHDR, CDR2 SFDVKD. The CDR3 consists of 15 residues. The ends were cut back, 5 bases at V and 2 bases at J, with 12 bases in the middle. DNA for the CDR3: TGTGCCACCAGTGCCGGGGGAATTGGCAATCAGCCCCAGCATTTT. It codes for CATSAGGIGNQPQHF.

V gene TRBV19 combines with J gene TRBJ2-5; D may be TRBD2 (5 bases). CDR3 length: 15 amino acids. Germline CDR1 LNHDA, CDR2 SQIVND (reference sequence). The V gene lost 6 bases and the J gene lost 0 bases, with 14 bases spanning the gap. The chain's CDR3 is CASRRSGSYQETQYF. The CDR3 region has the DNA TGTGCCAGTAGAAGGAGCGGATCTTACCAAGAGACCCAGTACTTC.

In its sample, this clonotype was seen a few times. Given a much more abundant clone one base away, this may be a read error. The chain couples TRBV6-2 or TRBV6-3 to TRBJ2-7, with D unclear. This CDR3 is built from 11 residues. Germline assignment: CDR1 MNHEY and CDR2 SVGEGT. The CDR3 sequence is CASGYGYEQYF. As DNA, the CDR3 is TGTGCCAGCGGTTACGGCTACGAGCAGTACTTC.

This clonotype was observed many times. The chain carries TRBV4-1 and TRBJ2-7; TRBD1 is a possible D gene (5 bases). CDR1 is MGHRA, CDR2 YSYEKL, per germline. With 4 bases removed from V and 3 bases from J, the gap between germline ends came to 13 bases. The CDR3 length is 14 residues. In nucleotides, the CDR3 is TGCGCCAGCAGCCCCAGGCAGGGTTACTACGAGCAGTACTTC. It translates to CASSPRQGYYEQYF.

Turning to this clonotype: A read error may account for a junction end that differs from germline. V gene TRBV29-1 combines with J gene TRBJ2-2; D may match TRBD1 or TRBD2 (5 bases each). The CDR3 is made up of 13 amino acids. Germline V gene sequence: CDR1 SQVTM, CDR2 ANQGSEA. CDR3 bases: TGCAGCGTTCTACGGGGCAACGCCGGGAAGCTGTTTTTT. The encoded protein is CSVLRGNAGKLFF.